Included here is one TCR beta chain sequence, with context. What it binds is unknown. This sample stems from a study of T cell responses to AZD1222 COVID-19 vaccine. Regarding the study as a whole: Possibly, clonal diversity was underestimated; donors were largely white British and included more females. Mapped onto spike, vaccine-associated CD4 TCRs spanned it and were dominant at 160-218 and 743-854.

Only in-frame clones appear in the TCRdb table, and some are missing; sequencing was by immunoSEQ multiplex PCR. The data show around 180,000 clones, about 89% seen once. The CDR3 has 16 amino acids. Trimming shortened V by 5 bases and J by 2 bases, and 17 bases separated the two germline ends. The V gene's germline CDR1 is MDHEN and CDR2 SYDVKM. V gene TRBV28 combines with J gene TRBJ2-3; D is unclear. The TCR originated in an adult in good health. The input for sequencing was peripheral blood, taken on day 0 of MenACWY control vaccination. CDR3 sequence (DNA): TGTGCCAGCAGTCCCCCTTCCGTGGGGATCACAGATACGCAGTATTTT. Translated: CASSPPSVGITDTQYF.